The T cell receptor (beta chain) under discussion was sequenced for a study of CD8 T cells in Susac syndrome. This clonotype was observed a handful of times. With random hexamers, 0.5 to 1 ug RNA was reverse transcribed. A multiplex approach, immunoSEQ multiplex PCR, amplified TCR beta CDR3 across 54 Vbeta and 13 Jbeta. TCRdb recomputed calls from the immunoSEQ multiplex PCR reads with MiXCR, one row per CDR3 protein. The sample holds a few hundred thousand distinct CDR3 sequences, approximately 90% seen once. The study sequenced TCR beta in blood CD8+ and CD4+ T cells. The multiple sclerosis controls were treatment-naive patients, and their relapsing-remitting disease was stable or active. The germline CDR1 and CDR2 sequences are SGHRS and YFSETQ. Unmatched junction bases numbered 3, after V lost 3 bases and J lost 5 bases. The CDR3 extends over 14 amino acids.

This receptor was taken from a human donor with multiple sclerosis. V and J are TRBV5-1 and TRBJ2-7; 12 bases align to TRBD1. Sequences were obtained from CD8+ T cells from PBMCs. The CDR3 spells CASSSGQGADEQYF. CDR3 nucleotide sequence: TGCGCCAGCAGCTCGGGACAGGGGGCTGACGAGCAGTACTTC.